The T cell receptor (beta chain) described here comes from a study of cytomegalovirus exposure and HLA in healthy donors. This clone was seen just once. PCR involved 60 Vbeta and 13 Jbeta primers. Assay: immunoSEQ multiplex PCR; the TCRdb copy retains only in-frame clones and omits some. Of approximately 170,000 clones listed, less than 80% are singletons. Sequenced sample: PBMCs. This TCR was sampled from a man between 40 and 49 years old in good health and CMV-seronegative.

The CDR3 nucleotides read TGTGCAAGTCGCCCCACGACAGGAGAGGTGGCTTTCTTT. Its translation: CASRPTTGEVAFF. This chain connects TRBV12-2 to TRBJ1-1; whether TRBD1, the table's D call, matches the DNA was not checked. TRBV12-2 is noted as a pseudogene. The CDR3 totals 13 residues.